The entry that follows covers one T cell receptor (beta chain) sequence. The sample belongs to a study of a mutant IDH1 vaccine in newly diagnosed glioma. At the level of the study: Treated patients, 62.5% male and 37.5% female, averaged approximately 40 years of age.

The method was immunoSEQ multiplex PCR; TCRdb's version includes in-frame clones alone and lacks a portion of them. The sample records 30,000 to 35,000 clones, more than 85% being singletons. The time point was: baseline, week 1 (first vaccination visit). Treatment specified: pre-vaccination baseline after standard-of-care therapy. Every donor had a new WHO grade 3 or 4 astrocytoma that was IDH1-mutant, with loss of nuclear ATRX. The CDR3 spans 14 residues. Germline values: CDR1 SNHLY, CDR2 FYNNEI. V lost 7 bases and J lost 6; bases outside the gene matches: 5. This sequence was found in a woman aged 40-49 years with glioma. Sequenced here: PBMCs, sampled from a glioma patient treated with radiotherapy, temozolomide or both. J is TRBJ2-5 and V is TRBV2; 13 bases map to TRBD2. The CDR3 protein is CASTTGTSGKTQYF. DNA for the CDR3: TGTGCCAGCACTACCGGGACTAGCGGGAAGACCCAGTACTTC.